Listed here are 30 T cell receptor beta chains from one sample, sequenced in a study of T cell responses to AZD1222 COVID-19 vaccine. Method: immunoSEQ multiplex PCR; TCRdb's copy keeps in-frame clones and lacks some. Of some 190,000 clones listed, approximately 93% are singletons. This specimen consisted of peripheral blood, obtained 28 days after the second AZD1222 dose. The receptor set was obtained from an adult who received the AZD1222 COVID-19 vaccine.

CDR3 coding DNA: TGTGCCAGCAGCGTAGCTGGGACAAAGGGCTTAGGCTACACCTTC. Residues: CASSVAGTKGLGYTF. The gene calls are TRBV9 and TRBJ1-2; D may be TRBD1 (6 bases). This CDR3 contains 15 residues. Trimming removed 0 bases from V and 8 bases from J, with 17 bases in between. CDR1 and CDR2 (germline): SGDLS, YYNGEE.

The chain has TRBV12-5 and TRBJ2-1; D not certain. The CDR3 spans 14 residues. Looked up from germline, CDR1 is LGHNT and CDR2 is FRNRAP. The ends were cut back, 0 bases at V and 6 bases at J, with 9 bases in the middle. The CDR3 DNA reads TGTGCTAGTGGTTTGGTGACGGTGTCCAATGAGCAGTTCTTC. Encoded protein: CASGLVTVSNEQFF. Variable domain in full (rest from reference TRBV12-5 and TRBJ2-1): DARVTQTPRHKVTEMGQEVTMRCQPILGHNTVFWYRQTMMQGLELLAYFRNRAPLDDSGMPKDRFSAEMPDATLATLKIQPSEPRDSAVYFCASGLVTVSNEQFFGPGTRLTVL.

The V and J genes are TRBV6-5 and TRBJ1-2, with TRBD1 matching 12 bases. The V gene's germline CDR1 is MNHEY and CDR2 SVGAGI. V gave up 6 bases and J gave up 12 bases; unmatched junction bases: 14. The CDR3 loop spans 15 amino acids. This chain's CDR3 is CASRGEGTGGAVHTF. The CDR3 DNA is TGTGCCAGCAGGGGGGAGGGGACAGGGGGCGCGGTGCACACCTTC.

The genes are TRBV6-5 and TRBJ1-2; 10 nucleotides match TRBD1. The germline V gene encodes CDR1 MNHEY and CDR2 SVGAGI. V lost 7 bases, J lost 2 bases, and 7 bases stayed unmatched. The CDR3 has 15 residues. The chain's CDR3 is CASTPRTGGNYGYTF. CDR3 nucleotides: TGTGCCAGCACCCCAAGGACAGGGGGAAACTATGGCTACACCTTC.

This chain connects TRBV2 to TRBJ1-5; the match to TRBD1 covers 7 bases. V lost 4 bases, J lost 4 bases, and 7 bases stayed unmatched. This CDR3 region has 15 residues. Germline V lookup: CDR1 SNHLY, CDR2 FYNNEI. The CDR3 reads CASSVDRAGNQPQHF. The CDR3 nucleotides read TGTGCCAGCAGTGTAGACAGGGCCGGAAATCAGCCCCAGCATTTT.

J is TRBJ1-2 and V is TRBV19; no reliable D call. The germline V gene has CDR1 LNHDA and CDR2 SQIVND (reference sequence). V was clipped by 3 bases and J by 10 bases, with 24 bases between them. The CDR3 spans 16 residues. The CDR3 DNA reads as TGTGCCAGTAGTATTTTCCCTCACCTTGGGATTCCTGACTACACCTTC. It yields the protein CASSIFPHLGIPDYTF.

This clone appeared a single time. The J gene is TRBJ2-1, the V gene TRBV6-5; 8 bases are a match to TRBD2. The V gene end was trimmed by 4 bases and the J gene end by 5 bases; junction bases not matched to a gene: 7. CDR1 is MNHEY and CDR2 is SVGAGI in the germline V gene. The CDR3 runs 15 residues. The CDR3: CASSSQAGAHNEQFF. The CDR3 bases are TGTGCCAGCAGTTCACAAGCGGGAGCCCACAATGAGCAGTTCTTC.

This rearrangement joins TRBV18 to TRBJ1-5; 9 bases match TRBD1. CDR1 is KGHSH, CDR2 LQKENI, per germline. This CDR3 region has 16 residues. J lost 1 base, V lost 3 bases, and 4 bases had no gene match. The CDR3 spells CASSPADRGSNQPQHF. CDR3 sequence (DNA): TGTGCCAGCTCACCGGCTGACAGGGGGAGCAATCAGCCCCAGCATTTT.

This chain joins TRBV2 and TRBJ1-2; perhaps TRBD1 as D (5 bases). CDR1 is SNHLY and CDR2 is FYNNEI in the germline V gene. V was cut by 0 bases and J by 1 base, with 15 bases left in between. CDR3 length equals 17 residues. The CDR3 region has the DNA TGTGCCAGCAGTGAAGCGGGACTTCTGAGGGGTAACTATGGCTACACCTTC. Its protein product is CASSEAGLLRGNYGYTF.

The chain carries TRBV18 and TRBJ2-1; 8 positions match TRBD2. CDR1 and CDR2 from the germline V gene are KGHSH and LQKENI. The CDR3 has 19 amino acids. The trim removed 1 base at V and 7 bases at J, leaving 18 bases unmatched. The CDR3 region is CASSPQTSARTYWGNEQFF. The CDR3 region has the DNA TGTGCCAGCTCACCACAGACTAGCGCGCGGACTTACTGGGGGAATGAGCAGTTCTTC.

This clone has a handful of counts. The chain joins TRBV5-1 to TRBJ1-5; no reliable D call. Germline CDR1 and CDR2: SGHRS and YFSETQ. V was trimmed by 0 bases and J by 4 bases, leaving 11 bases between them. The CDR3 length is 15 residues. CDR3 sequence reads: CASSLGATENQPQHF. DNA of the CDR3: TGCGCCAGCAGCTTGGGGGCCACAGAGAATCAGCCCCAGCATTTT.

V gene TRBV7-2 combines with J gene TRBJ2-5; 14 bases are shared with TRBD2. The J segment lost 5 bases and the V segment lost 5 bases, leaving 7 bases of the junction unmatched. Per the germline V gene, CDR1 is SGHTA and CDR2 is FQGNSA. The CDR3 spans 16 residues. The CDR3 region has the DNA TGTGCCAGCAGCCCGGGACTAGCGGGAGCGGGGGAGACCCAGTACTTC. Residues: CASSPGLAGAGETQYF.

This chain connects TRBV10-2 to TRBJ1-6; a weak D match, TRBD1 (5 bases). The V gene's germline CDR1 is WSHSY and CDR2 SAAADI. V lost 1 base and J lost 6, with 7 bases in between. This CDR3 region has 14 residues. The CDR3 protein is CASSELGANSPLHF. In DNA form, the CDR3 reads TGCGCCAGCAGTGAGTTAGGGGCTAATTCACCCCTCCACTTT.

V gene TRBV5-6 combines with J gene TRBJ1-1; D gene unclear. V shed 7 bases and J shed 1 base, with 11 bases lying between them. Germline V lookup: CDR1 SGHDT, CDR2 YYEEEE. This CDR3 has 13 residues. In DNA, the CDR3 is TGTGCCAGCCGGCGGGGAGCGAACACTGAAGCTTTCTTT. Translated: CASRRGANTEAFF.

CDR3 sequence: CASSRDRGEKLFF. In DNA form, the CDR3 reads TGTGCCAGCAGCCGGGACAGGGGTGAAAAACTGTTTTTT. The rearrangement uses TRBV7-2 and TRBJ1-4; 10 positions agree with TRBD1. This CDR3 region has 13 residues. Trimming took 5 bases from V and 7 from J; bases not matched to a gene: 1. Germline values: CDR1 SGHTA, CDR2 FQGNSA.

This chain uses TRBV27 with TRBJ1-4; perhaps TRBD1 as D (5 bases). The ends were cut back, 6 bases at V and 7 bases at J, with 12 bases in the middle. The germline V gene encodes CDR1 MNHEY and CDR2 SMNVEV (reference sequence). The CDR3 contains 13 residues. DNA for the CDR3: TGTGCCAGCAGCAACATGGGGGGTGAAAAACTGTTTTTT. Protein product: CASSNMGGEKLFF.

The chain combines TRBV4-2 with TRBJ2-7; D is possibly TRBD1 or TRBD2 (5 bases each). The CDR3 runs 17 residues. V shed 0 bases and J shed 7 bases, with 22 bases lying between them. Germline V gene data show CDR1 as LGHNA and CDR2 as YNFKEQ. CDR3 in DNA: TGTGCCAGCAGCCAAGACCCTGGGACGGGACCCTGGGCGGAGCAGTACTTC. Protein product: CASSQDPGTGPWAEQYF.

The gene calls are TRBV3-1 (or the pseudogene TRBV3-2) and TRBJ2-4; D is perhaps TRBD2 (6 bases). The ends were cut back, 5 bases at V and 5 bases at J, with 16 bases in the middle. Per the germline V gene, CDR1 is LGHDT and CDR2 is YNNKEL (reference sequence). CDR3 size: 15 residues. CDR3 amino acids: CASSRAPGAQNIQYF. The CDR3 nucleotides read TGTGCCAGCAGCAGGGCACCGGGAGCTCAAAACATTCAGTACTTC.

V and J are TRBV6-2 or TRBV6-3 and TRBJ2-5; 8 positions match TRBD1. This CDR3 region has 14 residues. CDR1 is MNHEY, CDR2 SVGEGT, per germline. V lost 0 bases, J lost 3 bases, and 0 bases stayed unmatched. DNA for the CDR3: TGTGCCAGCAGTTACTCGGGACAGGAAGAGACCCAGTACTTC. Its protein is CASSYSGQEETQYF.

The CDR3 reads CASSQEGGGGNYGYTF. The CDR3 DNA follows: TGTGCCAGCAGCCAAGAAGGAGGGGGGGGAAACTATGGCTACACCTTC. V usage is TRBV3-1 (or the pseudogene TRBV3-2) and J usage is TRBJ1-2; D possibly corresponds to TRBD1 (6 bases). The CDR3 is made up of 16 amino acids. Trimming took 0 bases from V and 2 from J, leaving 13 bases between them. Germline-derived CDR1 and CDR2 are LGHDT and YNNKEL (reference sequence).

The J gene is TRBJ2-7, the V gene TRBV28, with 7 bases matching TRBD2. Unmatched junction bases numbered 6, after V lost 8 bases and J lost 2 bases. Germline V lookup: CDR1 MDHEN, CDR2 SYDVKM. The length of the CDR3 is 13 residues. In nucleotides, the CDR3 is TGTGCCAGCTGGAGGGGAGGGGCCTACGAGCAGTACTTC. Protein: CASWRGGAYEQYF.

The gene calls are TRBV7-9 and TRBJ1-5; TRBD1 matches 10 bases. Looked up from germline, CDR1 is SEHNR and CDR2 is FQNEAQ (reference sequence). V trimming: 3 bases; J trimming: 5 bases; junction bases outside the gene matches: 4. This CDR3 contains 15 residues. This CDR3 is CASSFGTGVDQPQHF. In DNA, the CDR3 is TGTGCCAGCAGCTTCGGGACAGGGGTGGATCAGCCCCAGCATTTT.

V is TRBV19 and J is TRBJ1-6; D may be TRBD1 (5 bases). This CDR3 region has 16 residues. V was pared by 4 bases and J by 8 bases, with 18 bases between. Germline V gene sequence: CDR1 LNHDA, CDR2 SQIVND (reference sequence). CDR3 DNA sequence: TGTGCCAGTAGTAAAACGCTAAGGGGAGTTGATTCACCCCTCCACTTT. As protein: CASSKTLRGVDSPLHF.

The genes are TRBV2 and TRBJ2-7; D uncertain. The length of the CDR3 is 17 residues. Trimming left V 1 base short and J 0 bases short, with 16 bases between. Germline values: CDR1 SNHLY, CDR2 FYNNEI. CDR3 coding DNA: TGTGCCAGCAGTGAAGGTAGCAGCCTTATTTACTCCTACGAGCAGTACTTC. It codes for CASSEGSSLIYSYEQYF. Full variable domain (outside the CDR3, taken from reference TRBV2 and TRBJ2-7): EPEVTQTPSHQVTQMGQEVILRCVPISNHLYFYWYRQILGQKVEFLVSFYNNEISEKSEIFDDQFSVERPDGSNFTLKIRSTKLEDSAMYFCASSEGSSLIYSYEQYFGPGTRLTVT.

The gene calls are TRBV2 and TRBJ2-7, with D maybe TRBD2 (6 bases). Per the germline V gene, CDR1 is SNHLY and CDR2 is FYNNEI. V gave up 4 bases and J gave up 7 bases, with 20 bases separating them. The CDR3 length is 15 residues. The CDR3 region is CASSGRQIYAGEQYF. The CDR3 coding sequence is TGTGCCAGCAGTGGGCGACAGATATACGCGGGAGAGCAGTACTTC.

Only one count was recorded for this clone. V gene TRBV9 combines with J gene TRBJ2-1; D is unresolved. The CDR3 runs to 13 residues. Trimming stripped 2 bases from V and 9 bases from J, with 12 bases between. Germline V gene lookup returns CDR1 SGDLS and CDR2 YYNGEE. The CDR3 spells CASSVQAVAEQFF. The CDR3 bases are TGTGCCAGCAGCGTTCAGGCCGTCGCTGAGCAGTTCTTC. The full variable domain, rest sourced from reference TRBV9 and TRBJ2-1, is DSGVTQTPKHLITATGQRVTLRCSPRSGDLSVYWYQQSLDQGLQFLIQYYNGEERAKGNILERFSAQQFPDLHSELNLSSLELGDSALYFCASSVQAVAEQFFGPGTRLTVL.

The chain couples TRBV27 to TRBJ2-3; D is uncertain. There are 13 residues in the CDR3. V gave up 7 bases and J gave up 6 bases, with 14 bases separating them. CDR1 and CDR2 (germline): MNHEY, SMNVEV (reference sequence). The chain's CDR3 is CASTRSSGDTQYF. In nucleotides, the CDR3 is TGTGCCAGCACCCGGTCGTCTGGGGATACGCAGTATTTT.

The chain recombines TRBV2 with TRBJ1-1, with D possibly matching TRBD1 (5 bases). Per germline, CDR1 SNHLY and CDR2 FYNNEI. V shed 6 bases and J shed 3 bases, with 17 bases lying between them. The CDR3 runs 15 residues. This CDR3 reads CASSRVAATDTEAFF. CDR3 DNA sequence: TGTGCCAGCAGCAGGGTCGCTGCTACGGACACTGAAGCTTTCTTT.

The chain uses TRBV6-6 and TRBJ1-2; D is uncertain. Germline CDR1 is MNHNY and CDR2 is SVGAGI (reference sequence). The CDR3 loop spans 12 amino acids. V gave up 8 bases and J gave up 3 bases, with 10 bases separating them. DNA of the CDR3: TGTGCCAGCCGGGGTAATGACTATGGCTACACCTTC. It yields the protein CASRGNDYGYTF.

In this sample, this clone turned up a few times. This rearrangement joins TRBV12-5 to TRBJ2-7, with TRBD1 identical over 10 bases. CDR1 is LGHNT and CDR2 is FRNRAP in the germline V gene. Trimming took 2 bases from V and 2 from J; bases not matched to a gene: 3. CDR3 length equals 15 residues. The CDR3 is CASGLSGTGAYEQYF. In DNA form, the CDR3 reads TGTGCTAGTGGTTTGTCAGGGACAGGGGCCTACGAGCAGTACTTC. The full variable domain, with the rest looked up from reference TRBV12-5 and TRBJ2-7, is DARVTQTPRHKVTEMGQEVTMRCQPILGHNTVFWYRQTMMQGLELLAYFRNRAPLDDSGMPKDRFSAEMPDATLATLKIQPSEPRDSAVYFCASGLSGTGAYEQYFGPGTRLTVT.